These T cell receptor beta chains were read from a single sample in a study of blood T cell repertoires in COVID-19. The protocol was immunoSEQ multiplex PCR, while the TCRdb copy is restricted to in-frame clones and leaves out a portion. This sample carries a few hundred thousand clones, around 85% of them seen once, and the ten largest clones take roughly 4%. The specimen sequenced was PBMCs or T cells enriched from blood (not recorded which). The source of these receptors is a woman in her twenties or thirties who had recovered from COVID-19. Both conserved end residues are part of each CDR3. The D gene is left open where the match is weak. The size entry is marked missing in some rows and otherwise reads once, few, many or a size class.

abundance,d_gene,v_gene,j_gene,CDR3nt,CDR3aa
.,.,TRBV14,TRBJ2-1,TGTGCCAGCAGCCCCCCAAGGGGTGAGCAGTTCTTC,CASSPPRGEQFF
.,.,TRBV2,TRBJ1-2,TGTGCCAGCAGTTCGACAGCAACTAACTATGGCTACACCTTC,CASSSTATNYGYTF
.,TRBD1,TRBV11-3,TRBJ1-5,TGTGCCAGCAGCTTAGAGGGACAGTTAAATCAGCCCCAGCATTTT,CASSLEGQLNQPQHF
.,.,TRBV30,TRBJ2-5,TGTGCCTGGAGTCGGACAGCACAAGAGACCCAGTACTTC,CAWSRTAQETQYF
once,.,TRBV28,TRBJ1-2,TGTGCCAGCAGTTTTTTTCCGAGCTGGGCCAAGGCTAACTATGGCTACACCTTC,CASSFFPSWAKANYGYTF
.,.,TRBV28,TRBJ1-4,TGTGCCAGCAGTTCCCCAGGGGAGGGTGGGAGTGAAAAACTGTTTTTT,CASSSPGEGGSEKLFF
once,.,TRBV4-1,TRBJ1-4,TGCGCCAGCAGCCAAGGAGGGCTCGTAGCTAATGAAAAACTGTTTTTT,CASSQGGLVANEKLFF
once,TRBD2,TRBV7-6,TRBJ2-7,TGTGCCAGCAGCGCCTCCTTAGCGGGGGGGCCCCACGAGCAGTACTTC,CASSASLAGGPHEQYF
.,TRBD2,TRBV7-2,TRBJ2-3,TGTGCCAGCAGCAATAGCGGGGGCACAGATACGCAGTATTTT,CASSNSGGTDTQYF
.,.,TRBV6-1,TRBJ2-5,TGTGCCAGCAGTGAGTCCCCGGGGGAGACCCAGTACTTC,CASSESPGETQYF
.,.,TRBV6-2/TRBV6-3,TRBJ1-1,TGTGCCAGCAGTTACAGGGCTTTTTGGCAGGGCCTGAACACTGAAGCTTTCTTT,CASSYRAFWQGLNTEAFF
.,TRBD1,TRBV16,TRBJ1-2,TGTGCCAGCAGCCACGGACAGGGGAGGACCTATGGCTACACCTTC,CASSHGQGRTYGYTF
.,.,TRBV5-6,TRBJ1-4,TGTGCCAGCAGCCCTCGTCTCGGTTCAGGGAGGGAAAAACTGTTTTTT,CASSPRLGSGREKLFF
.,.,TRBV12-5,TRBJ2-7,TGTGCTAGTGGTTTGGTTTTATCTGGACAGCGTGTTTACGAGCAGTACTTC,CASGLVLSGQRVYEQYF
.,TRBD1,TRBV10-3,TRBJ1-2,TGTGCCATCAGTGAATACGGACAGGTGGCAGCCCGCGATGGCTACACCTTC,CAISEYGQVAARDGYTF
.,.,TRBV7-9,TRBJ2-3,TGTGCCAGCAGCTTAGTGGGGCGGATCACAGATACGCAGTATTTT,CASSLVGRITDTQYF
once,.,TRBV21-1,TRBJ1-5,TGTGCCAGCAGCAGGGGAGACAGGGGGAGCAATCAGCCCCAGCATTTT,CASSRGDRGSNQPQHF
.,.,TRBV13,TRBJ1-5,TGTGCCAGCAGCGCGGGAGTTGGGGGAAATCAGCCCCAGCATTTT,CASSAGVGGNQPQHF
.,TRBD1,TRBV10-2,TRBJ2-7,TGCGCCAGCAGTGAGACGGGGACAGGTAGGCGCGAGCAGTACTTC,CASSETGTGRREQYF
.,.,TRBV5-5,TRBJ2-1,TGTGCCAGCAGCTTAACTCAGCGAGACTACAATGAGCAGTTCTTC,CASSLTQRDYNEQFF
.,TRBD1,TRBV5-1,TRBJ2-3,TGCGCCAGCAGCAGTAGGACAGGTAGCACAGATACGCAGTATTTT,CASSSRTGSTDTQYF
.,TRBD1,TRBV5-1,TRBJ1-3,TGCGCCAGCAGCTTGACAGGGGAACGAAACACCATATATTTT,CASSLTGERNTIYF
.,TRBD2,TRBV6-4,TRBJ2-1,TGTGCCAGCAGTAACGCGGGAGGGTCCAATGAGCAGTTCTTC,CASSNAGGSNEQFF
.,TRBD2,TRBV28,TRBJ2-1,TGTGCCAGCAGTCCCCCCAGCGGGGGGGTGGGTGAGCAGTTCTTC,CASSPPSGGVGEQFF
.,.,TRBV30,TRBJ1-1,TGTGCCTGGAGTGTTGGGGGGAGCGACACTGAAGCTTTCTTT,CAWSVGGSDTEAFF
.,TRBD1,TRBV9,TRBJ1-1,TGTGCCAGCAGCGAAACGCCCGGACAGGGAATGAACACTGAAGCTTTCTTT,CASSETPGQGMNTEAFF
once,.,TRBV6-5,TRBJ2-7,TGTGCCAGCGCCAGCGGAGACTACGAGCAGTACTTC,CASASGDYEQYF
.,TRBD1,TRBV9,TRBJ1-4,TGTGCCAGCAGCGTAGCAGGGGGGCGCAATGAAAAACTGTTTTTT,CASSVAGGRNEKLFF
.,TRBD1,TRBV19,TRBJ2-2,TGTGCCAGTAGCACCCACAGGGGCGGGGAGCTGTTTTTT,CASSTHRGGELFF
.,TRBD2,TRBV7-9,TRBJ2-5,TGTGCCAGCAGCCCTTACCCCAAGTGGGAGGGCCGAGAGACCCAGTACTTC,CASSPYPKWEGRETQYF
.,.,TRBV5-1,TRBJ2-7,TGCGCCAGCAGCCCCGGACAAGGGCTCGAGCAGTACTTC,CASSPGQGLEQYF
many,.,TRBV9,TRBJ1-6,TGTGCCAGCAGCGCTACAGCGGGAGGGGCTTCACCCCTCCACTTT,CASSATAGGASPLHF
.,.,TRBV5-1,TRBJ1-6,TGCGCCAGCAGCCGGAACCCATTGACAGAGCCAACCCTCCACTTT,CASSRNPLTEPTLHF
.,.,TRBV27,TRBJ1-2,TGTGCCAGCAGCCCTCCTCCGGGACACGACCTCTATGGCTACACCTTC,CASSPPPGHDLYGYTF
.,.,TRBV28,TRBJ1-1,TGTGCCAGCAGGTCGGGAATGAACACTGAAGCTTTCTTT,CASRSGMNTEAFF
once,TRBD1,TRBV27,TRBJ1-2,TGTGCCAGCCGCGACAGGGGGCGTCACGGCTACACCTTC,CASRDRGRHGYTF
few,TRBD1,TRBV7-9,TRBJ2-3,TGTGCCAGCAGCTTATCACAGGGGTTAAGCACAGATACGCAGTATTTT,CASSLSQGLSTDTQYF
.,.,TRBV12-3/TRBV12-4,TRBJ2-1,TGTGCCAGCAGTGCGGGTACGGTGGAGGAGCAGTTCTTC,CASSAGTVEEQFF
.,TRBD1,TRBV2,TRBJ1-2,TGTGCCACTTCGATTCTGGGGGACAGGTCTAACAGGGGCTACACCTTC,CATSILGDRSNRGYTF
.,.,TRBV27,TRBJ2-7,TGTGCCAGCAGTTCCATTACCGTCCGTACTAGTTCCCGGGAGAATTGGCAGTACTTC,CASSSITVRTSSRENWQYF
.,.,TRBV4-1,TRBJ1-5,TGCGCCAGCAGCCAAGAACAGGCCAATCAGCCCCAGCATTTT,CASSQEQANQPQHF
.,TRBD1,TRBV5-5,TRBJ2-7,TGTGCCAGCAGCCCTAAGCGGACAGGGTGGGAGCAGTACTTC,CASSPKRTGWEQYF
.,TRBD1,TRBV28,TRBJ1-1,TGTGCCAGCAGCCCCCAGGGACAGCCTAACACTGAAGCTTTCTTT,CASSPQGQPNTEAFF
few,.,TRBV29-1,TRBJ1-3,TGCAGCGTTGACCGGGGGAGAAACACCATATATTTT,CSVDRGRNTIYF